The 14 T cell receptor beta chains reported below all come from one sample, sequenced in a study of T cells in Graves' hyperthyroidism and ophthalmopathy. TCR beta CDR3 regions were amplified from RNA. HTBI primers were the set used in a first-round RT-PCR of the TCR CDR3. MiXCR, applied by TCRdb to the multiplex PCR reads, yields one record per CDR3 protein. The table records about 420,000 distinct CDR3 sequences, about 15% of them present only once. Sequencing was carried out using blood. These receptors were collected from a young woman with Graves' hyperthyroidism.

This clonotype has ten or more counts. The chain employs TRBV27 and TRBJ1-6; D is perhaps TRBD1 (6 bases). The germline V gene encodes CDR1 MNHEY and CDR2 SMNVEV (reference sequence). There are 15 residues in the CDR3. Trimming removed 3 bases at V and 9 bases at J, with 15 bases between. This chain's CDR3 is CASSLLQAGVSPLHF. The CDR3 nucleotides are TGTGCCAGCAGTTTGCTGCAAGCAGGGGTTTCACCCCTCCACTTT.

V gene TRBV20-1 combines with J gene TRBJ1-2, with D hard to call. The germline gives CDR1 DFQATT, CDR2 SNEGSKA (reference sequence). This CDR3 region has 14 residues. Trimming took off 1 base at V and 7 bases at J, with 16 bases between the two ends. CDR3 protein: CSARAGSYGSGYTF. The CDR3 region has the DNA TGCAGTGCTAGAGCGGGTAGTTATGGGAGTGGCTACACCTTC.

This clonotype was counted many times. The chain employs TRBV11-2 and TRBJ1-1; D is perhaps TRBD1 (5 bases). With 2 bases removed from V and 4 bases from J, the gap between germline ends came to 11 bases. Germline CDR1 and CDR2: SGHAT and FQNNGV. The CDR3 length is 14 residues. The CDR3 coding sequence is TGTGCCAGCAGCTTAAGGGACCGAAGCACTGAAGCTTTCTTT. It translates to CASSLRDRSTEAFF.

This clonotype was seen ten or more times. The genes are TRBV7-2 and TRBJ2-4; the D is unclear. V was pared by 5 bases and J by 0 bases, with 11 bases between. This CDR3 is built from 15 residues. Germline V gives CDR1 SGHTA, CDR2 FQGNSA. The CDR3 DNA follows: TGTGCCAGCAGCCCGGTTGGGCTAGCCAAAAACATTCAGTACTTC. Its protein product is CASSPVGLAKNIQYF.

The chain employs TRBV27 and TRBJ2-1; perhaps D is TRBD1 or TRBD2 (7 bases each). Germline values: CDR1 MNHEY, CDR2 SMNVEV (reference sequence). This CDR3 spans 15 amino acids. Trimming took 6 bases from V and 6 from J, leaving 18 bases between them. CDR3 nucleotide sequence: TGTGCCAGCAGGGGGGGGGGCAGGGGGTCCAATGAGCAGTTCTTC. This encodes CASRGGGRGSNEQFF.

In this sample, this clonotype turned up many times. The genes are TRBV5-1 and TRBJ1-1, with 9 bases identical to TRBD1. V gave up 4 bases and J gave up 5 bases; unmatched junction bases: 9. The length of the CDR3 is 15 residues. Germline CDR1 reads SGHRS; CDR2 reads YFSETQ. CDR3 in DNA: TGCGCCAGCAGCGGACAGACAGGGGGAGGGACTGAAGCTTTCTTT. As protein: CASSGQTGGGTEAFF.

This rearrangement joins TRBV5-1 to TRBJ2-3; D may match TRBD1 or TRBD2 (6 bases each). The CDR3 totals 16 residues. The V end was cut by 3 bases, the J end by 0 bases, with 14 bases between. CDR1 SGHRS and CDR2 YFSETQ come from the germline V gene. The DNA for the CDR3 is TGCGCCAGCAGCTCTCTAGGGGGGCTGAGCACAGATACGCAGTATTTT. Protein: CASSSLGGLSTDTQYF.

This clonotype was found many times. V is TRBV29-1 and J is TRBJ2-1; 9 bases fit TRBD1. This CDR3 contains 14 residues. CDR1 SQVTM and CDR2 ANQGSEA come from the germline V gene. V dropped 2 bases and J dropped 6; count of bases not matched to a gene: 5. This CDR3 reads CSVERGDRVNEQFF. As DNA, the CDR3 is TGCAGCGTTGAAAGGGGGGACAGGGTCAATGAGCAGTTCTTC.

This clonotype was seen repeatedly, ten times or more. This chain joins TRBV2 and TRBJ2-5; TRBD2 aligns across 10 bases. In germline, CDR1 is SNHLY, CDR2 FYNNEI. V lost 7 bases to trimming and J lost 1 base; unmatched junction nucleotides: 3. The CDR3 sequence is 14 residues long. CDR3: CASTGLAAQETQYF. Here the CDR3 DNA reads TGTGCCAGCACCGGACTAGCGGCCCAAGAGACCCAGTACTTC.

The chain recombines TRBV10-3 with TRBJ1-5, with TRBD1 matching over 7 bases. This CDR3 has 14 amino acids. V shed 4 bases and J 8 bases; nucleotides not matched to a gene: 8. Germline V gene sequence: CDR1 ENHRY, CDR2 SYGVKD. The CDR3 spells CAISGGTALEPQHF. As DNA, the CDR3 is TGTGCCATCAGTGGGGGGACAGCCCTGGAGCCCCAGCATTTT.

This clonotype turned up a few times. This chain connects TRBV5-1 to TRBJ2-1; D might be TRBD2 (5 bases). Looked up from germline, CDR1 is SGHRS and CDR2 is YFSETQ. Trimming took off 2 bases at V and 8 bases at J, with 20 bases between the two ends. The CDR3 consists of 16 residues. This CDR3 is CASSFDVNLGGDEQFF. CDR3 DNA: TGCGCCAGCAGCTTCGATGTGAACTTAGGAGGAGATGAGCAGTTCTTC. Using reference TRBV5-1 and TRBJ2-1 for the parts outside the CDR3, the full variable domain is KAGVTQTPRYLIKTRGQQVTLSCSPISGHRSVSWYQQTPGQGLQFLFEYFSETQRNKGNFPGRFSGRQFSNSRSEMNVSTLELGDSALYLCASSFDVNLGGDEQFFGPGTRLTVL.

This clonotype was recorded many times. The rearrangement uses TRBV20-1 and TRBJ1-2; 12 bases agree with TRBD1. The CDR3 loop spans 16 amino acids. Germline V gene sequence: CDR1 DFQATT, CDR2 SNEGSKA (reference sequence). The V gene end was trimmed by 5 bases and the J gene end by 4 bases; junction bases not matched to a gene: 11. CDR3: CSAAGTGGGLGYGYTF. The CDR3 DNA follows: TGCAGTGCTGCCGGGACAGGGGGCGGTTTGGGCTATGGCTACACCTTC.

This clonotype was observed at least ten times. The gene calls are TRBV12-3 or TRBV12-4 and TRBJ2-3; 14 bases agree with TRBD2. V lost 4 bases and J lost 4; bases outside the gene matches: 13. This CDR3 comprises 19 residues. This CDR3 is CASSSETGLAGASADTQYF. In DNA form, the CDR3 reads TGTGCCAGCAGTTCCGAAACGGGACTAGCGGGAGCATCAGCAGATACGCAGTATTTT.

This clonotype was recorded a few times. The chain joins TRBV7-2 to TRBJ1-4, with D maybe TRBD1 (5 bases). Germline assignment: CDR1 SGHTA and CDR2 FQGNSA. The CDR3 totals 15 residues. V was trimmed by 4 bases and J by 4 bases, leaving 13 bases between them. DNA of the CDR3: TGTGCCAGCAGCTCAGTTGGGCAGGGTAATGAAAAACTGTTTTTT. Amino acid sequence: CASSSVGQGNEKLFF.